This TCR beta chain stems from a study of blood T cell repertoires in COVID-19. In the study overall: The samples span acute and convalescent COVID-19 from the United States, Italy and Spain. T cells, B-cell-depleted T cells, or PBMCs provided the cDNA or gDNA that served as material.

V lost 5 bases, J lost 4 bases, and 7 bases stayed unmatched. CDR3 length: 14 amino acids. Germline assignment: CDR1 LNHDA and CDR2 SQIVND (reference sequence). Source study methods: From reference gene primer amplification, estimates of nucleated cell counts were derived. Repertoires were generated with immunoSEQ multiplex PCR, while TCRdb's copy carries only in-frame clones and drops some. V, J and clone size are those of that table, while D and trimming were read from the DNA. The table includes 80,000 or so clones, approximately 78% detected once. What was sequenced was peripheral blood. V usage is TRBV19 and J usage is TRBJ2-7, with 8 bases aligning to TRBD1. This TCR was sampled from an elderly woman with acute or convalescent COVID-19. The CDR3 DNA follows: TGTGCCAGTAGTCCCGGGGACAGGCCTTACGAGCAGTACTTC. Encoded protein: CASSPGDRPYEQYF.